This TCR beta chain was recorded in a study of T-cell memory formation after mild COVID-19. Study-wide results and caveats: Day 15 to 85 contractors were CD4/CD8 balanced; later expanders leaned CD4+. Memory from before infection featured some responding clones, which suggests cross-reactive memory joined. Among contracting clones, CD4+ were mainly CM/EM and CD8+ enriched in EMRA.

TCRdb recomputed calls from the 5' RACE reads with MiXCR, one row per CDR3 protein. The repertoire holds about 610,000 distinct CDR3 sequences, with 15% to 20% as singletons. Points on this clonotype: What it binds is unknown.

The V gene end was trimmed by 8 bases and the J gene end by 5 bases; junction bases not matched to a gene: 6. Germline V gives CDR1 LGHDT, CDR2 YNNKEL (reference sequence). The CDR3 contains 12 residues. The specimen was PBMCs or a T cell subset sorted from them (not recorded which). The rearrangement uses TRBV3-1 and TRBJ2-7, with 7 bases fitting TRBD2. This receptor was taken from an adult woman who had mild COVID-19 (a few samples of this study predate the infection). Cell type and time point are not known. In DNA, the CDR3 is TGTGCCAGCGGGTGGGGAGGGGACGAGCAGTACTTC. This gives the protein CASGWGGDEQYF.